This is a list of T cell receptor beta chains from one sample in a study of cytomegalovirus exposure and HLA in healthy donors. The method was immunoSEQ multiplex PCR; TCRdb's version includes in-frame clones alone and lacks a portion of them. This repertoire shows 80,000 to 95,000 clones, 60% to 80% found once; its top ten account for roughly 6%. The sample consisted of PBMCs. The receptors here all came from a female donor in good health and CMV-seronegative. The CDR3 runs from the conserved cysteine through the conserved F or W. A D gene is named only where the DNA matches it firmly. Some rows mark clone size as missing; the rest say once, few, many or name a class of expanded clone.

abundance,d_gene,j_gene,v_gene,CDR3nt,CDR3aa
.,.,TRBJ2-3,TRBV6-5,TGTGCCAGCAGTTACACGCAGGGGCGGAGAGATACGCAGTATTTT,CASSYTQGRRDTQYF
.,TRBD1,TRBJ1-2,TRBV9,TGTGCCAGCAGCGCACAGAGGACAGGCATAACAAACTATGGCTACACCTTC,CASSAQRTGITNYGYTF
.,.,TRBJ2-3,TRBV27,TGTGCCAGCAGTTTAAGCAGCCGAGGGAGCGGAGCCAACACAGATACGCAGTATTTT,CASSLSSRGSGANTDTQYF
.,.,TRBJ2-3,TRBV11-2,TGTGCCAGCAGCCGGGACACAGATACGCAGTATTTT,CASSRDTDTQYF
few,.,TRBJ1-1,TRBV29-1,TGCAGCACCCCCGGGGGGAACACTGAAGCTTTCTTT,CSTPGGNTEAFF
.,.,TRBJ2-3,TRBV5-1,TGCGCCAGCAGCCCGGGGGACAGAGGCACAGATACGCAGTATTTT,CASSPGDRGTDTQYF
.,TRBD1,TRBJ1-1,TRBV2,TGTGCCAGCAGTGAAGCCGGACAGGGGAGAACTGAAGCTTTCTTT,CASSEAGQGRTEAFF
.,.,TRBJ2-3,TRBV9,TGTGCCAGCAGCGTAGGGGGCGCGGCAGATACGCAGTATTTT,CASSVGGAADTQYF
.,.,TRBJ1-2,TRBV28,TGTGCCAGCAGTTTCAGGTTTCATGGCTACACCTTC,CASSFRFHGYTF
.,.,TRBJ2-2,TRBV5-1,TGCGCCAGCAGGGTCTACGGGACATCGAACACCGGGGAGCTGTTTTTT,CASRVYGTSNTGELFF
.,TRBD1,TRBJ1-6,TRBV30,TGTGCCTGGAGTCTCCGGAGGGGGACAGGGGGTTCACCCCTCCACTTT,CAWSLRRGTGGSPLHF
once,.,TRBJ1-1,TRBV10-2,TGCGCCAGCAACTCACCGGGAGGGGGGAATACTGAAGCTTTCTTT,CASNSPGGGNTEAFF
few,.,TRBJ1-6,TRBV28,TGTGCCAGCAGTTTGACCGGAGCGGGACGCCAAAATTCACCCCTCCACTTT,CASSLTGAGRQNSPLHF
.,.,TRBJ2-7,TRBV28,TGTGCCAGCAGCGAGTGGTCTTACGAGCAGTACTTC,CASSEWSYEQYF
.,.,TRBJ1-2,TRBV5-8,TGTGCCAGCAGCTTGGCGGTCGGTGGCTACACCTTC,CASSLAVGGYTF
.,.,TRBJ1-2,TRBV6-6,TGTGCCAGCAGTTACGGGGCCTATGGCTACACCTTC,CASSYGAYGYTF
.,.,TRBJ1-1,TRBV5-1,TGCGCCAGCAGCGAACAGGGACCGAACACTGAAGCTTTCTTT,CASSEQGPNTEAFF
.,TRBD2,TRBJ2-5,TRBV4-2,TGTGCCAGCAGCCATGCGGGGCGGGAGGGCCAAGAGACCCAGTACTTC,CASSHAGREGQETQYF
.,.,TRBJ1-5,TRBV28,TGTGCCAGCAGTTTATTGGGCAGTAGTAATCAGCCCCAGCATTTT,CASSLLGSSNQPQHF
.,TRBD2,TRBJ2-3,TRBV7-8,TGTGCCAGCAGCTTAGCGGGGTCTAGCGGGAGAACGAACACAGATACGCAGTATTTT,CASSLAGSSGRTNTDTQYF
.,.,TRBJ2-7,TRBV4-1,TGCGCCAGCAGCCAAGATCTTAGCTACGAGCAGTACTTC,CASSQDLSYEQYF
.,TRBD1,TRBJ1-1,TRBV28,TGTGCCAGCAGTCCAGGGGGCGCGGTGAACACTGAAGCTTTCTTT,CASSPGGAVNTEAFF